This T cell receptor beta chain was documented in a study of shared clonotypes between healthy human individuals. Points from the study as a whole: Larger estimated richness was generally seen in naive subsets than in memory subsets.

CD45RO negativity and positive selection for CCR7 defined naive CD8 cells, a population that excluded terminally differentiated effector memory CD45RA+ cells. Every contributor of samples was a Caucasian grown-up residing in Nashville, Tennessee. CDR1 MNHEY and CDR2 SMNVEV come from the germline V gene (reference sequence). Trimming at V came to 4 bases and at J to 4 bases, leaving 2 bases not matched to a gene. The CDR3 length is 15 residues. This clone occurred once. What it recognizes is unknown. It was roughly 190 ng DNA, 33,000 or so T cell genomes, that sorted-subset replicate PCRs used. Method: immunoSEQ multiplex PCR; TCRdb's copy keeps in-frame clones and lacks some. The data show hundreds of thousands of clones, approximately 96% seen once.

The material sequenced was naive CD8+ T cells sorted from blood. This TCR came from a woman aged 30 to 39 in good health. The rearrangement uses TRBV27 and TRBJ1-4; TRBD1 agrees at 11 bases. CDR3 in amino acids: CASSSDRGHNEKLFF. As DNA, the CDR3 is TGTGCCAGCAGTTCGGACAGGGGGCATAATGAAAAACTGTTTTTT.